Below, one TCR beta chain is given with its context. Its specificity is unknown. The data originate from a study of CD8 T cells in ankylosing spondylitis. General study results and limits: What appeared characteristic of ankylosing spondylitis blood was a TCR beta motif of fewer than ten highly homologous variants.

With 11 bases removed from V and 2 bases from J, the gap between germline ends came to 12 bases. Germline V gene lookup returns CDR1 LGHDT and CDR2 YNNKEL (reference sequence). The CDR3 spans 12 residues. TCRdb re-called the 5' RACE reads with MiXCR, one entry per CDR3 protein. The sample has 650,000 to 800,000 distinct CDR3 sequences; around a fifth are singletons. Sequenced input: blood, either unsorted or a sorted T cell fraction (not recorded which). The source of this sequence is a male donor with ankylosing spondylitis. The rearrangement uses TRBV3-1 and TRBJ1-1; D perhaps matches TRBD1 (6 bases). The DNA for the CDR3 is TGTGCCGCAGCAGGGGCTAACACTGAAGCTTTCTTT. It yields the protein CAAAGANTEAFF.